In this sample, the clone carrying this T cell receptor beta chain turned up a few times. Its specificity is unknown. Germline CDR1 MNHEY, CDR2 SVGAGI. The CDR3 runs 16 residues. J was trimmed by 3 bases and V by 2 bases; bases with no gene match: 7. The source of the sample is a study of T-cell reconstitution after alpha-beta-depleted transplantation in children. Regarding the study as a whole: T cells produced anew were the main source of T-cell counts and diversity one year after transplant.

Unique molecular identifiers featured in how the TCRbeta library was prepared. TCRdb reprocessed the PCR reads via MiXCR and lists one record per CDR3 protein. Seen here are hundreds of thousands of distinct CDR3 sequences, about 9.4% observed once, and the top ten hold less than 9%. The receptor was isolated from a boy less than two years old with acute myeloid leukemia, due to receive a stem cell transplant. V usage is TRBV6-5 and J usage is TRBJ2-3; 8 bases are a match to TRBD1. The specimen was PBMCs, collected before TCRalphabeta/CD19-depleted stem cell transplant. In nucleotides, the CDR3 is TGTGCCAGCAGTTACCGGACAGGGCGGAGGACAGATACGCAGTATTTT. It codes for CASSYRTGRRTDTQYF.